This TCR beta chain was retrieved from a study of T-cell memory formation after mild COVID-19. In the study overall: Clusters were largely donor specific.

General study points: Clones contracting over day 15 to 85 were CD4/CD8 balanced, with later expanders leaning CD4+.

For this clonotype: The antigen remains undetermined.

Libraries for TCRalpha and TCRbeta carried sample barcodes and unique molecular identifiers via 5'RACE. MiXCR, run by TCRdb on the 5' RACE reads, gives a single entry per CDR3 protein. The table records around 300,000 distinct CDR3 sequences, approximately 14% of them present only once. Material for sequencing was PBMCs or a T cell subset sorted from them (not recorded which). This sequence originates from a man aged 18 to 35 who had mild COVID-19 (a few samples of this study predate the infection). Cell type and time point are not known.

The CDR3 bases are TGTGCCACCAGCAGAGATAGGGACAGGGGTCGCCAAGAGACCCAGTACTTC. It translates to CATSRDRDRGRQETQYF. The J gene is TRBJ2-5, the V gene TRBV15; 10 bases fit TRBD1. The CDR3 runs to 17 residues. The junction had 5 bases not matched to a gene; V was cut back by 0 bases and J by 1 base. Germline-derived CDR1 and CDR2 are LNHNV and YYDKDF (reference sequence). The variable domain in full, with the rest retrieved from reference TRBV15 and TRBJ2-5, is DAMVIQNPRYQVTQFGKPVTLSCSQTLNHNVMYWYQQKSSQAPKLLFHYYDKDFNNEADTPDNFQSRRPNTSFCFLDIRSPGLGDTAMYLCATSRDRDRGRQETQYFGPGTRLLVL.